This T cell receptor beta chain was identified during a study of tumor-infiltrating lymphocytes in oesophageal squamous cell carcinoma. Per the germline V gene, CDR1 is MNHNS and CDR2 is SASEGT. The CDR3 length is 13 residues. TCRdb re-derived calls from the PCR reads in MiXCR, one entry per CDR3 protein. The repertoire consists of about 12,000 distinct CDR3 sequences, with 45% to 65% occurring once and the leading ten covering 30% to 40%. The receptor's source is a female donor with esophageal squamous cell carcinoma. The chain combines TRBV6-1 with TRBJ1-4; D is perhaps TRBD2 (6 bases). The DNA end favors TRBJ2-3, so the J call may be wrong. Sample: esophageal tumor tissue. The CDR3 here is CASSSQAGDTQYF. The CDR3 nucleotides read TGTGCCAGCAGTTCCCAGGCGGGGGATACGCAGTATTTT.